The next 12 T cell receptor beta chains were all read from a single sample in a study of CD8+ T cells in alopecia areata. Treatment denoted: oral pan-JAK inhibitor, 5-10 mg twice daily. Investigators isolated RNA and reverse transcribed it into cDNA to act as the sequencing template. Assay: immunoSEQ multiplex PCR; the TCRdb copy retains only in-frame clones and omits some. This table holds approximately 280,000 clones, more than 45% found once. This specimen consisted of CD4+ T cells sorted from blood, obtained at week 24, from a patient treated with tofacitinib. Every receptor here comes from a human donor with alopecia areata.

Only one count was recorded for this clone. V and J are TRBV30 and TRBJ1-1; unclear D gene. The germline V gene encodes CDR1 GTSNPN and CDR2 SVGIG (reference sequence). Between the trimmed V and J ends, which lost 4 bases and 6 bases, there was a span of 12 bases. This CDR3 region has 12 residues. CDR3 DNA: TGTGCCTGGATACGAGGGTCCGCTGAAGCTTTCTTT. As protein: CAWIRGSAEAFF.

The CDR3 nucleotides are TGTGCCAGCTCACCACCAAGGGGTCTAGCCAAAAACATTCAGTACTTC. It specifies CASSPPRGLAKNIQYF. The J gene is TRBJ2-4, the V gene TRBV18; perhaps TRBD1 as D (5 bases). V shed 0 bases and J shed 0 bases, with 9 bases lying between them. This CDR3 spans 16 amino acids. The germline CDR1 and CDR2 sequences are KGHSH and LQKENI.

This chain joins TRBV6-5 and TRBJ1-2; weak D call: TRBD1 (5 bases). V lost 6 bases and J lost 4, with 12 bases in between. The CDR3 consists of 13 residues. Germline CDR1 reads MNHEY; CDR2 reads SVGAGI. Written as DNA, the CDR3 is TGTGCCAGCAGAGCGACAGCGTCCTATGGCTACACCTTC. This encodes CASRATASYGYTF.

This clone was counted only a few times. V is TRBV11-1 and J is TRBJ1-1, with no clear D. Trimming removed 5 bases at V and 1 base at J, with 8 bases between. Germline V CDR1 and CDR2: SGHAT, FQDESV (reference sequence). The CDR3 covers 13 residues. The CDR3 loop reads CASSTGPNTEAFF. The CDR3 nucleotides read TGTGCCAGCAGCACGGGCCCGAACACTGAAGCTTTCTTT. Filled out from reference TRBV11-1 and TRBJ1-1, the complete variable domain reads EAEVAQSPRYKITEKSQAVAFWCDPISGHATLYWYRQILGQGPELLVQFQDESVVDDSQLPKDRFSAERLKGVDSTLKIQPAELGDSAMYLCASSTGPNTEAFFGQGTRLTVV.

The chain links TRBV19 to TRBJ1-2; 7 nucleotides match TRBD1. Losses at the gene ends were 6 bases for V and 7 bases for J; bases not matched to a gene: 5. Germline assignment: CDR1 LNHDA and CDR2 SQIVND (reference sequence). The CDR3 extends over 12 amino acids. CDR3 residues: CASRPRQGGYTF. DNA for the CDR3: TGTGCCAGTAGGCCGAGACAGGGTGGCTACACCTTC.

There are a few counts of this clone. The V gene is TRBV29-1, the J gene TRBJ1-2; no clear D. The germline V and J ends were trimmed by 1 base and 2 bases, with 8 bases remaining between them. The CDR3 has 13 residues. The germline V gene encodes CDR1 SQVTM and CDR2 ANQGSEA. CDR3: CSVEGLTNYGYTF. In nucleotides, the CDR3 is TGCAGCGTTGAAGGACTGACGAACTATGGCTACACCTTC.

This clone was found a few times. The chain links TRBV5-1 to TRBJ1-1; D is uncertain. CDR1 SGHRS and CDR2 YFSETQ come from the germline V gene. There are 15 residues in the CDR3. Between the trimmed V and J ends, which lost 0 bases and 5 bases, there was a span of 14 bases. The CDR3 region is CASSLESGGGTEAFF. The CDR3 coding sequence is TGCGCCAGCAGCTTGGAGTCGGGCGGTGGAACTGAAGCTTTCTTT.

This clone was seen only a few times. The genes are TRBV7-8 and TRBJ1-1, with a weak D call TRBD1 (5 bases). In germline, CDR1 is SGHVS, CDR2 FQNEAQ. Trimming shortened V by 0 bases and J by 1 base, and 6 bases separated the two germline ends. The CDR3 spans 14 residues. The CDR3 is CASSLAGANTEAFF. Written as DNA, the CDR3 is TGTGCCAGCAGCTTAGCAGGGGCGAACACTGAAGCTTTCTTT.

The V and J genes are TRBV30 and TRBJ1-4; 8 bases align to TRBD1. The CDR3 has 13 amino acids. From germline, CDR1 is GTSNPN and CDR2 SVGIG (reference sequence). Trimming took 4 bases from V and 11 from J; bases not matched to a gene: 9. CDR3 nucleotide sequence: TGTGCCTGGACCGACAGGGGAGAGGGGAAACTGTTTTTT. Translating it yields CAWTDRGEGKLFF.

The chain links TRBV7-9 to TRBJ2-7; maybe TRBD2 (5 bases). The CDR3 is made up of 14 amino acids. The germline CDR1 and CDR2 sequences are SEHNR and FQNEAQ (reference sequence). Trimming left V 2 bases short and J 11 bases short, with 19 bases between. CDR3 DNA: TGTGCCAGCAGCTTAATGTTGATAAGAGGGAAGGAGTACTTC. Its protein is CASSLMLIRGKEYF. The full variable domain, in which reference TRBV7-9 and TRBJ2-7 provide the parts outside the CDR3, is DTGVSQNPRHKITKRGQNVTFRCDPISEHNRLYWYRQTLGQGPEFLTYFQNEAQLEKSRLLSDRFSAERPKGSFSTLEIQRTEQGDSAMYLCASSLMLIRGKEYFGPGTRLTVT.

This chain joins TRBV29-1 and TRBJ1-1; a weak D match, TRBD1 (6 bases). V lost 4 bases, J lost 7 bases, and 16 bases lay in between. The CDR3 length is 13 residues. Looked up from germline, CDR1 is SQVTM and CDR2 is ANQGSEA. Written as DNA, the CDR3 is TGCAGCGTTGGCTGGGACATTGTCGGTGAAGCTTTCTTT. It translates to CSVGWDIVGEAFF.

The V call is TRBV7-2, the J call TRBJ2-7, with D possibly matching TRBD1 (5 bases). The germline V gene has CDR1 SGHTA and CDR2 FQGNSA. This CDR3 is 17 amino acids long. With 3 bases removed from V and 1 base from J, the gap between germline ends came to 19 bases. The CDR3 protein is CASSLETGGVTSYEQYF. In DNA, the CDR3 is TGTGCCAGCAGCTTGGAAACAGGTGGCGTTACTTCCTACGAGCAGTACTTC.